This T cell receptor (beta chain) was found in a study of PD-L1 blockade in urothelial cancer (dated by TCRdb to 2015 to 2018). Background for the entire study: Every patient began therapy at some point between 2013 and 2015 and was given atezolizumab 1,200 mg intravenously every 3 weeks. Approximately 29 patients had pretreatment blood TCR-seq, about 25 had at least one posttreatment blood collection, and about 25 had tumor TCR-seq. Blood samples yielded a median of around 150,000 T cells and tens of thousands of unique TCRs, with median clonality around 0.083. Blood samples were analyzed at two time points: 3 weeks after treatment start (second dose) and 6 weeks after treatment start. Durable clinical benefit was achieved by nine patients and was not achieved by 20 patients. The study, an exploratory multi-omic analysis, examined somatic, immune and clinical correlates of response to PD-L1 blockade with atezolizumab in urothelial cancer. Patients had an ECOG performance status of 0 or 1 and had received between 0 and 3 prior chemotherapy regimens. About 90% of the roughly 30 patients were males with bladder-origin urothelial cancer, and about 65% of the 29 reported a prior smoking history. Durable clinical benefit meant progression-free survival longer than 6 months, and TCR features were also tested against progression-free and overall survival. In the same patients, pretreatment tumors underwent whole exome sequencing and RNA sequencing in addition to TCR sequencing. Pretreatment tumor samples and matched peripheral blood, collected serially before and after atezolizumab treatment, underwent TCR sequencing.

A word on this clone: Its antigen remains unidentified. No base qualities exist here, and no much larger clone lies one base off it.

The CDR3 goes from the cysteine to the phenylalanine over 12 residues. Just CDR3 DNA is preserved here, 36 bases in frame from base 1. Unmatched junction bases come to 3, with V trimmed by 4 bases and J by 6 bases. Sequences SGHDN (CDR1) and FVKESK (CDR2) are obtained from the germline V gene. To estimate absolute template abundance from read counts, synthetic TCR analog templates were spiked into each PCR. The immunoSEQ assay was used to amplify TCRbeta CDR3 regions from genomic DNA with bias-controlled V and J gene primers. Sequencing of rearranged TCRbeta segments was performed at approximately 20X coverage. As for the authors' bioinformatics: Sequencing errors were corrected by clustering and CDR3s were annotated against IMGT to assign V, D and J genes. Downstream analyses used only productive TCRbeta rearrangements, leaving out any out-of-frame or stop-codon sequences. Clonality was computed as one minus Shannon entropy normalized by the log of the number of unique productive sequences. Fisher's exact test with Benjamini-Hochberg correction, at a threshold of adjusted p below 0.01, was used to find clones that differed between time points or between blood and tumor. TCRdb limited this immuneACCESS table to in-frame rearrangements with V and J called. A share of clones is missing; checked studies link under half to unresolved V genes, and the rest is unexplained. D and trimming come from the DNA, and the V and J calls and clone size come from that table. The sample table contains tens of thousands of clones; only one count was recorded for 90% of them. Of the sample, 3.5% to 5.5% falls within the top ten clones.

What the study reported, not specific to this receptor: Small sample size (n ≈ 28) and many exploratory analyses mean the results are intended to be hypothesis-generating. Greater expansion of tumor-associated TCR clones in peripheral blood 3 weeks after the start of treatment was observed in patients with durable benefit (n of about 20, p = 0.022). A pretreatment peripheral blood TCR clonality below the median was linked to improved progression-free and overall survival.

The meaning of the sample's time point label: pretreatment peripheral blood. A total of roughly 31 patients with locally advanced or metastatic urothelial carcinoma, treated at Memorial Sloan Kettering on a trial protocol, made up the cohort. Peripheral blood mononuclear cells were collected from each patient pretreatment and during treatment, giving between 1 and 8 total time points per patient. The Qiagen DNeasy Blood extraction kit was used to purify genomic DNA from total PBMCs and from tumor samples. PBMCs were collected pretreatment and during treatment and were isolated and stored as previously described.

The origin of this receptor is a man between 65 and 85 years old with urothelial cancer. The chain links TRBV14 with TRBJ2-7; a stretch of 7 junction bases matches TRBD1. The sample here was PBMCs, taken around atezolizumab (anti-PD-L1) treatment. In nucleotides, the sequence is TGTGCCAGCAGCCCGACAGGGCTCGAGCAGTACTTC. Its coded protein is CASSPTGLEQYF. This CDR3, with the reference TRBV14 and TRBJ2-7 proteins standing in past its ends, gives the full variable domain EAGVTQFPSHSVIEKGQTVTLRCDPISGHDNLYWYRRVMGKEIKFLLHFVKESKQDESGMPNNRFLAERTGGTYSTLKVQPAELEDSGVYFCASSPTGLEQYFGPGTRLTVT.